This T cell receptor (beta chain) was retrieved from a study of T cell repertoires in cytomegalovirus infection. The wider study: Both CMV infection and a matching HLA type were indicated by public TCR beta signatures.

V was pared by 5 bases and J by 9 bases, with 17 bases between. This CDR3 is built from 14 residues. This clonotype appeared a few times. TCRdb processed the reads anew with MiXCR; each CDR3 protein has one entry. Found here are roughly 200,000 distinct CDR3 sequences, roughly 17% of them singletons; the top ten hold 20% to 25%. This chain links TRBV12-3 or TRBV12-4 with TRBJ1-5; the D gene is possibly TRBD1 (5 bases). This sequence originates from a human donor in good health (CMV status not recorded). Some clones in this sample may be carry-over from other donors' samples. The specimen sequenced was CD8+ T cells from PBMCs. CDR3 loop: CASSPDGKGAPQHF. The CDR3 nucleotides are TGTGCCAGCAGTCCGGACGGGAAAGGGGCGCCCCAGCATTTT.